The 26 T cell receptor beta chains reported below all come from one sample, sequenced in a study of stem cell transplantation in POMP-related autoinflammatory disease. The repertoire was sequenced with immunoSEQ multiplex PCR; TCRdb's copy has only in-frame clones and lacks some. The profile covers some 68,000 clones, with approximately 90% appearing a single time and about 0.7% taken by the ten largest. Sequenced here: CD4+ T cells from PBMCs, sampled after stem cell transplantation. These receptors came from a human patient with POMP-related autoinflammation and immune dysregulation (PRAID). The T cells may partly be graft donor cells.

This clone appeared a single time. This CDR3 is CASSSSWGSTIYF. The DNA for the CDR3 is TGTGCCAGCAGCTCAAGTTGGGGTAGCACCATATATTTT. The V gene is TRBV7-2, the J gene TRBJ1-3; no clear D gene. The CDR3 spans 13 residues. Germline V lookup: CDR1 SGHTA, CDR2 FQGNSA. V shed 4 bases and J shed 9 bases, with 13 bases lying between them.

The rearrangement uses TRBV7-6 and TRBJ2-1; 7 bases are shared with TRBD2. V gave up 4 bases and J gave up 10 bases; unmatched junction bases: 13. Germline V lookup: CDR1 SGHVS, CDR2 FNYEAQ. The CDR3 sequence is 15 residues long. CDR3 sequence: CASSSPLGRQREQFF. CDR3 DNA: TGTGCCAGCAGCTCCCCGCTCGGGAGGCAACGGGAGCAGTTCTTC.

This sequence joins TRBV19 and TRBJ1-5; TRBD1 might be the D (5 bases). Germline V gene lookup returns CDR1 LNHDA and CDR2 SQIVND (reference sequence). Trimming left V 5 bases short and J 2 bases short, with 7 bases between. This CDR3 has 13 amino acids. The CDR3 DNA is TGTGCCAGTAGTGGGACCGGCAATCAGCCCCAGCATTTT. It codes for CASSGTGNQPQHF.

The chain recombines TRBV18 with TRBJ2-7, with 14 positions matching TRBD2. Looked up from germline, CDR1 is KGHSH and CDR2 is LQKENI. V trimming: 3 bases; J trimming: 4 bases; junction bases outside the gene matches: 8. The CDR3 covers 17 residues. The CDR3 sequence: CASSPPGTSGSRYEQYF. The CDR3 DNA follows: TGTGCCAGCTCACCTCCCGGGACTAGCGGGAGCCGGTACGAGCAGTACTTC.

There are a few counts of this clone. V gene TRBV11-1 combines with J gene TRBJ1-2, with D possibly being TRBD1 (5 bases). Looked up from germline, CDR1 is SGHAT and CDR2 is FQDESV (reference sequence). The V end was cut by 5 bases, the J end by 3 bases, with 13 bases between. The CDR3 consists of 14 residues. CDR3 sequence (DNA): TGTGCCAGCAGCCCAGGGTCATCGGACTATGGCTACACCTTC. Amino acids: CASSPGSSDYGYTF. The entire variable domain, with the rest obtained from reference TRBV11-1 and TRBJ1-2, is as follows: EAEVAQSPRYKITEKSQAVAFWCDPISGHATLYWYRQILGQGPELLVQFQDESVVDDSQLPKDRFSAERLKGVDSTLKIQPAELGDSAMYLCASSPGSSDYGYTFGSGTRLTVV.

This clone has just one count. This chain connects TRBV19 to TRBJ2-4, with 10 bases lining up with TRBD2. Germline CDR1 is LNHDA and CDR2 is SQIVND (reference sequence). J lost 10 bases, V lost 4 bases, and 7 bases had no gene match. CDR3 size: 14 residues. CDR3 sequence (DNA): TGTGCCAGTAGTACCCTCGGACTAGCGGATATTCAGTACTTC. Residues: CASSTLGLADIQYF. The entire variable domain, with the rest obtained from reference TRBV19 and TRBJ2-4, is as follows: DGGITQSPKYLFRKEGQNVTLSCEQNLNHDAMYWYRQDPGQGLRLIYYSQIVNDFQKGDIAEGYSVSREKKESFPLTVTSAQKNPTAFYLCASSTLGLADIQYFGAGTRLSVL.

This clone has only one observation. V usage is TRBV27 and J usage is TRBJ2-7, with 7 nucleotides matching TRBD1. V lost 4 bases to trimming and J lost 0 bases; unmatched junction nucleotides: 9. Looked up from germline, CDR1 is MNHEY and CDR2 is SMNVEV (reference sequence). The CDR3 extends over 16 amino acids. CDR3 in amino acids: CASSYILPGGSYEQYF. CDR3 in DNA: TGTGCCAGCAGTTACATTCTGCCAGGGGGCTCCTACGAGCAGTACTTC.

The chain uses TRBV5-1 and TRBJ2-3, with TRBD2 identical over 8 bases. Germline lookup yields CDR1 SGHRS and CDR2 YFSETQ. CDR3 length: 15 residues. V trimming: 4 bases; J trimming: 4 bases; junction bases outside the gene matches: 8. For the CDR3, the DNA is TGCGCCAGCAGCGTGGGACTAGAAGGTCCAGATACGCAGTATTTT. It codes for CASSVGLEGPDTQYF.

This clone appeared once. The chain is built from TRBV12-3 or TRBV12-4 and TRBJ1-1; D is unclear. The CDR3 consists of 13 residues. Deletions cut 7 bases from V and 0 bases from J, with 9 bases between. CDR3 DNA: TGTGCCAGCACCCGAGGCATGAACACTGAAGCTTTCTTT. Protein: CASTRGMNTEAFF.

This clone was counted once. The V gene is TRBV7-3, the J gene TRBJ2-1; 11 nucleotides match TRBD2. The CDR3 runs 18 residues. V shed 2 bases, J shed 4 bases, and the junction held 10 bases outside the gene matches. Germline V CDR1 and CDR2: SGHTA, FQGTGA. CDR3 bases: TGTGCCAGCAGCTTATTCCCTCGGGGACTAGCGGATTACAATGAGCAGTTCTTC. Encoded protein: CASSLFPRGLADYNEQFF.

The chain recombines TRBV24-1 with TRBJ2-2; TRBD2 matches at 11 bases. The germline V gene has CDR1 KGHDR and CDR2 SFDVKD. Trimming at V came to 4 bases and at J to 5 bases, leaving 5 bases not matched to a gene. The CDR3 covers 16 residues. The CDR3 sequence is CATSDPASGRTGELFF. As DNA, the CDR3 is TGTGCCACCAGTGACCCCGCTAGCGGGAGGACCGGGGAGCTGTTTTTT.

V usage is TRBV5-5 and J usage is TRBJ2-3; D is undetermined. The V end was cut by 2 bases, the J end by 1 base, with 20 bases between. CDR3 length: 18 residues. Germline V gene sequence: CDR1 SGHKS, CDR2 YYEKEE (reference sequence). The CDR3, as DNA: TGTGCCAGCAGCTTCAAGGGTCAGAAACCCAGTCGCACAGATACGCAGTATTTT. Translation gives CASSFKGQKPSRTDTQYF.

The chain uses TRBV4-2 and TRBJ2-5, with TRBD2 matching over 12 bases. The germline gives CDR1 LGHNA, CDR2 YNFKEQ. V was pared by 0 bases and J by 2 bases, with 7 bases of the junction left unmatched. The CDR3 runs to 18 residues. The CDR3 DNA follows: TGTGCCAGCAGCCAAGACTTTGGACTAGCGGGGACACAAGAGACCCAGTACTTC. It encodes CASSQDFGLAGTQETQYF.

The V and J genes are TRBV24-1 and TRBJ2-5; D not certain. The CDR3 consists of 12 residues. Germline-derived CDR1 and CDR2 are KGHDR and SFDVKD. Trimming took 5 bases from V and 2 from J, leaving 5 bases between them. The DNA for the CDR3 is TGTGCCACCAGTGGTATACAAGAGACCCAGTACTTC. It yields the protein CATSGIQETQYF.

The rearrangement joins TRBV5-1 to TRBJ2-2; D is tentatively TRBD1 or TRBD2 (7 bases each). Germline loops: CDR1 SGHRS, CDR2 YFSETQ. V was clipped by 6 bases and J by 4 bases, with 13 bases between them. The CDR3 loop spans 14 amino acids. The CDR3: CASKARGGTGELFF. The CDR3 nucleotides are TGCGCCAGCAAGGCCAGGGGGGGCACCGGGGAGCTGTTTTTT.

Written as DNA, the CDR3 is TGTGCCAGCAGCTTAGCCCAAGTTACCACTGAAGCTTTCTTT. Encoded protein: CASSLAQVTTEAFF. The V call is TRBV7-9, the J call TRBJ1-1; D gene ambiguous. The CDR3 contains 14 residues. In germline, CDR1 is SEHNR, CDR2 FQNEAQ (reference sequence). Trimming stripped 0 bases from V and 4 bases from J, with 9 bases between.

V usage is TRBV3-1 (or the pseudogene TRBV3-2) and J usage is TRBJ2-1, with a tentative D call TRBD2 (6 bases). V was pared by 1 base and J by 6 bases, with 19 bases between. CDR1 LGHDT and CDR2 YNNKEL come from the germline V gene (reference sequence). CDR3 size: 17 residues. The CDR3 DNA follows: TGTGCCAGCAGCCAAGGAGCGGGTGTCCCCATGGTCAATGAGCAGTTCTTC. Its translation is CASSQGAGVPMVNEQFF.

CDR3 sequence (DNA): TGTGCCAGCGGACGAGAGAACGCTAACTATGGCTACACCTTC. This encodes CASGRENANYGYTF. This sequence joins TRBV27 and TRBJ1-2; D is unresolved. CDR1 and CDR2 (germline): MNHEY, SMNVEV (reference sequence). Trimming cost V 8 bases and J 0 bases, with 13 bases left between them. There are 14 residues in the CDR3.

The chain uses TRBV3-1 (or the pseudogene TRBV3-2) and TRBJ2-7; 8 bases fit TRBD1. V lost 2 bases, J lost 3 bases, and 12 bases stayed unmatched. The CDR3 is 17 amino acids. Germline lookup yields CDR1 LGHDT and CDR2 YNNKEL (reference sequence). DNA for the CDR3: TGTGCCAGCAGCCAATCACTGGACAGGGATTTTTTCTACGAGCAGTACGTC. Encoded protein: CASSQSLDRDFFYEQYV.

This chain connects TRBV30 to TRBJ1-6, with D perhaps matching TRBD1 (5 bases). Trimming took 2 bases from V and 7 from J, leaving 9 bases between them. The CDR3 totals 13 residues. Germline V lookup: CDR1 GTSNPN, CDR2 SVGIG (reference sequence). The CDR3 spells CAWSRQGNSPLHF. The CDR3 DNA sequence: TGTGCCTGGAGTCGCCAGGGAAATTCACCCCTCCACTTT.

The chain joins TRBV14 to TRBJ2-5, with D hard to call. The CDR3 consists of 16 residues. In germline, CDR1 is SGHDN, CDR2 FVKESK. V lost 0 bases, J lost 3 bases, and 14 bases lay in between. The CDR3 region has the DNA TGTGCCAGCAGCCAAGATGTAAGGTTTGGAGAAGAGACCCAGTACTTC. It translates to CASSQDVRFGEETQYF.

The rearrangement uses TRBV7-7 and TRBJ2-2; 7 bases line up with TRBD2. Germline V lookup: CDR1 SSHAT, CDR2 FNYEAQ (reference sequence). This CDR3 is 14 amino acids long. Unmatched junction bases numbered 4, after V lost 8 bases and J lost 1 base. DNA of the CDR3: TGTGCCAGCTTGGCTAGCGGGAACACCGGGGAGCTGTTTTTT. This codes for CASLASGNTGELFF.

V gene TRBV9 combines with J gene TRBJ2-5, with D unresolved. Trimming shortened V by 4 bases and J by 3 bases, and 19 bases separated the two germline ends. CDR3 length: 16 residues. Germline CDR1 reads SGDLS; CDR2 reads YYNGEE. CDR3 nucleotides: TGTGCCAGCAGCCCTCCCGGCGTAGAGCAGGAAGAGACCCAGTACTTC. It is translated as CASSPPGVEQEETQYF.

The gene calls are TRBV6-1 and TRBJ2-7; TRBD2 agrees at 7 bases. The CDR3 is 15 residues long. V trimming: 0 bases; J trimming: 2 bases; junction bases outside the gene matches: 4. Germline loops: CDR1 MNHNS, CDR2 SASEGT. The DNA for the CDR3 is TGTGCCAGCAGTGAAGCGCTGGGGGGGACCTACGAGCAGTACGTC. This sequence encodes CASSEALGGTYEQYV.

The chain is built from TRBV10-1 and TRBJ2-7, with D hard to call. The CDR3 runs 17 residues. Germline lookup yields CDR1 WNHNN and CDR2 SYGVQD (reference sequence). Trimming cost V 6 bases and J 1 base, with 22 bases left between them. CDR3 nucleotide sequence: TGCGCCAGCAGCCTACCGACCGGGTCGGGTTTTTCCTACGAGCAGTACGTC. Translating it yields CASSLPTGSGFSYEQYV.

This chain joins TRBV30 and TRBJ2-1, with a tentative D call TRBD1 (6 bases). Germline-derived CDR1 and CDR2 are GTSNPN and SVGIG (reference sequence). The CDR3 has 15 amino acids. V was cut by 2 bases and J by 9 bases, with 20 bases left in between. The CDR3 reads CAWSFPYVADSEQFF. The CDR3 DNA follows: TGTGCCTGGAGTTTCCCATACGTGGCGGACAGTGAGCAGTTCTTC.